This TCR beta chain comes out of a study of cytomegalovirus exposure and HLA in healthy donors (dated by TCRdb to 2016 to 2017). Study-wide context: An earlier analysis of about 560 of the donors reported approximately 260 Gb of sequence data and 95 million to 120 million unique TCR beta sequences obtained from around 170 million T cells. About 310 gigabases of sequencing data and some 85 million unique TCR sequences were included in an early release covering 550 to 650 HLA-typed donors. Of the 350 to 450 genotyped donors, around 81% fell in the genetic ancestry cluster associated with self-reported Caucasian donors. The aim of the study was to test whether cataloging public T cell receptors could identify signatures of past pathogen exposure. The T cell repertoires of around 670 subjects were profiled by immunosequencing and related to cytomegalovirus serostatus. Besides the first cohort of some 670 subjects, a separate validation cohort made up of 120 or so different subjects was used. To predict cytomegalovirus infection status, the study combined high-throughput TCR immunosequencing, statistical association of individual TCRs with disease status, and machine learning. A later analysis re-examined previously published TCR beta repertoires from more than 600 donors and added high-resolution HLA genotyping to investigate patterns of TCR occurrence. The later analysis used no new phenotypic data to find candidate immune exposures, relying instead on TCR beta sequences and their occurrence across donors. An earlier analysis of approximately 630 of the donors applied high-throughput TCR beta sequencing to assess whether each TCR beta V gene segment acted as functional or pseudogenic. Donor age, sex, ethnicity and CMV serostatus were compiled together with the repertoire data. In a later genetic analysis, genome-wide SNP genotypes for about 55% of the roughly 670 donors were used, and that subset was treated as a discovery cohort. All discovery cohort repertoires had been generated on a single sequencing platform. HLA typing covered class I and class II loci at four-digit resolution. Typing coverage differed by locus: A, B, C, DRB1 and DQB1 were typed in about 620-640 donors, DQA1 in around 500, DPA1 in approximately 600, and DPB1 in 472. A handful of DR-DQ haplotypes were handled as single units for association and clustering because linkage in the cohort was strong. Among 398 genotyped donors of the cohort, an average of approximately 230,000 unique TCR beta nucleotide sequences were sequenced per donor, approximately 20% of them non-productive.

The cysteine opens and the phenylalanine closes a CDR3 of 14 amino acids. Only the CDR3 region is kept as DNA, spanning 42 bases read in frame from base 1. V is shortened by 3 bases, J by 1 base, and the region joining them spans 6 bases. The germline V gene yields MRHNA for CDR1 and SNTAGT for CDR2. Broader findings and caveats from the paper: While some public TCRs were present in many individuals, most TCR sequences turned up only very rarely across donors. In a later analysis, the rate of TCR association differed among HLA loci, with DRB1 alleles having the most associated TCRs and HLA-C alleles having the fewest. The authors suggested that the approach could potentially be generalized to other disease states and immunological phenotypes. Because HLA typing was missing for some donors at each locus, association tests included only the typed subset. Compared with equally common non-associated chains, HLA-associated TCR beta chains in a later analysis were more clonally expanded and had lower generation probabilities. Because counts were too low, seventeen rarely observed V segments, including chromosome 9 orphons, were excluded from the earlier analysis of 587 of the donors. Cytomegalovirus status was reported to be diagnosed by the classifier with high specificity and sensitivity in both the original and validation cohorts. A few of the identified cytomegalovirus-associated TCR beta chains were confirmed in vitro to be specific for cytomegalovirus antigens. When HLA alleles, especially DR and DQ, strongly co-occurred, TCR associations were difficult to assign to individual alleles. The sequencing pipeline was judged likely to have produced a cluster of highly shared sequence variants as a technical artifact. V-gene and J-gene trimming of TCR beta chains was associated with a missense DCLRE1C variant in a later genetic analysis, and the association was replicated in an independent cohort. In an earlier analysis of approximately 600 of the donors, most TCR beta V segments were observed in productive rearrangements about 87% or about 30% of the time, broadly matching IMGT annotations. Several of the top co-occurrence clusters appeared to be linked to parvovirus B19, influenza, CMV and Epstein-Barr virus, according to a later analysis. In this cohort, only TCR beta chains were sequenced, and detectable features were limited by the absence of alpha or paired-chain data. A further reported finding was that TCR beta sequences accurately predicted the HLA-A and HLA-B alleles for most subjects in the first cohort. Presence/absence analyses assumed roughly uniform sequencing depth across donors, an assumption that may not hold. According to a later analysis, most CMV-associated TCR beta chains appeared to be HLA-restricted, and the HLA associations seemed to be driven largely by CMV exposure. Correlated functional status among segregating V segments might be attributable to linkage disequilibrium, but an unknown experimental factor could not be ruled out. The study listed approximately 160 TCR beta chains as associated with cytomegalovirus. The 87-base-pair reads could not distinguish some IMGT-functional V segments, including TRBV6-2 and TRBV6-3, so those segments were excluded. For the cohort, immune exposure information was limited to CMV serostatus. According to a later genetic analysis, donors in an Asian-associated ancestry cluster had fewer N-insertions in productive TCRs than the approximately 670-donor mean. At a false discovery rate of 0.05, a later analysis linked approximately 18,000 TCR beta sequences to specific HLA alleles.

Comment on this clone: The target of this receptor is not known. The record has no base qualities; no much larger clone is one base away.

Library preparation used the immunoSEQ multiplex PCR assay. For the multiplex PCR, a mixture combining 60 forward primers for TCR Vbeta segments and 13 reverse primers for TCR Jbeta segments was used. Amplification of the CDR3 region of rearranged TCR beta genes was performed with a multiplex PCR assay on genomic DNA. The amplified TCR beta libraries were sequenced on the Illumina HiSeq System as 87-base-pair reads. Per the original workflow: A later analysis counted about 80 million unique TCR beta chains across the 690 or so repertoires, and 10 million to 12 million of these chains were shared by at least two donors. To remove PCR and sequencing errors, raw reads were error-corrected and collapsed into unique sequences using a nearest-neighbor algorithm that merged closely related sequences. V, D and J gene segments were assigned by aligning CDR3 sequences to IMGT reference sequences. For a sequence to be retained, at least a six-nucleotide match to both a V gene segment and a J gene segment was required. A rearrangement was called productive if the CDR3 had no stop codons and remained in frame with V and J, and every other rearrangement was called non-productive. Following IMGT convention, CDR3 was defined as the stretch from the second conserved V-encoded cysteine up to the conserved J-encoded phenylalanine. The earlier analysis of about 620 of the donors excluded sequences that lacked an unambiguous match to a single V gene segment. In an earlier analysis of several hundred of the donors, V segments were called functional above 56.7% productive rearrangements and were called segregating when the between-donor standard deviation exceeded 5%. To diagnose cytomegalovirus status from the catalog of TCR beta chain sequences, a statistical classification framework was built. In a later analysis, V and J genes were assigned by comparing TCR nucleotide sequences against IMGT/GENE-DB human TR gene sequences. A later analysis assigned CDR3 sequences and most-parsimonious VDJ recombination scenarios with the TCRdist pipeline. In a later analysis, each TCR beta chain was defined by its CDR3 amino acid sequence together with its V-gene family, and reads without a unique V-gene family were excluded. As a way to deal with suspected cross-contamination and a sequencing artifact, a later analysis dropped under 600 nucleotide sequences that were highly shared and had low generation probability. A later analysis calculated a clonal expansion index for each public chain from normalized within-repertoire ranks of inferred template counts. Generation probabilities in a later analysis came from a VDJ recombination model fitted to out-of-frame rearrangements, and those results were checked against IGoR. Hypergeometric tests were used in a later analysis to score TCR-TCR, TCR-HLA and TCR-CMV co-occurrence, with a repertoire-size bias correction applied to the TCR pairs. To estimate false discovery rates, a later analysis permuted the HLA or CMV assignments 20 times. A later analysis grouped co-occurring TCRs with DBSCAN, adding TCRdist sequence similarity when clustering within HLA-allele-positive subsets. For co-occurrence clustering, repertoires with fewer than 30,000 or more than 120,000 public chains were excluded, along with four or five repertoires with anomalous nucleotide sharing. In its TCRdb copy, this immuneACCESS table keeps in-frame sequences only and misses some clones. Where compared with another copy, unresolved V genes explain less than half of these, and the others have no known cause. D and trimming were read from the DNA, whereas the V and J calls and clone size are those reported in that table. A total of roughly 90,000 clones appear in this sample, approximately 90% of them only once. Together, the top ten hold about 2.5% of the sample.

In total, around 600 healthy bone marrow donors made up the cohort. At the time of sampling, all cohort members were nominally healthy, though unrecorded immune exposures were likely present. The donor was CMV seronegative and was included in the group of 352 seronegative cohort members. Each donor provided a peripheral blood sample, and peripheral blood mononuclear cells were used for TCR beta sequencing. Genomic DNA was extracted from the blood cell samples with the Qiagen DNeasy Blood Extraction Kit. The TCR was taken from a man between 18 and 29 years old in good health and CMV-seronegative. The sequencing input was PBMCs. The V gene is TRBV6-4 and the J gene is TRBJ2-2; tentative D gene TRBD1, with 6 bases matching. CDR3 region: CASSEQGNTGELFF. Read as DNA, the sequence is TGTGCCAGCAGTGAACAGGGGAACACCGGGGAGCTGTTTTTT.